The subject of this entry is one TCR beta chain. V lost 4 bases, J lost 6 bases, and 1 base stayed unmatched. The CDR3 consists of 12 residues. The sample originates from a study of blood T cell repertoires in COVID-19. Study context: COVID-19 samples from acute and convalescent phases originated in the United States, Italy and Spain.

The authors' processing: Reference gene primer amplification in the assay estimated nucleated cell counts. Using immunoSEQ multiplex PCR, the repertoire was profiled, and TCRdb retains in-frame clones only, with some absent. That table supplies the V and J calls and clone size; D and trimming were determined from the DNA. The sample has approximately 210,000 clones, 80% to 90% seen once. This chain connects TRBV12-3 or TRBV12-4 to TRBJ2-7; 9 bases agree with TRBD1. Sequenced: peripheral blood. The receptor was isolated from a woman aged 80 or over with COVID-19, enrolled during active disease. This chain's CDR3 is CASSWTGVEQYF. The CDR3 nucleotides read TGTGCCAGCAGTTGGACAGGGGTCGAGCAGTACTTC.